These T cell receptor beta chains were read from a single sample in a study of T-cell reconstitution after alpha-beta-depleted transplantation in children. MiXCR, run by TCRdb on the PCR reads, gives a single entry per CDR3 protein. Among some 600,000 distinct CDR3 sequences listed, roughly 15% were seen once. The source was PBMCs from the stem cell graft donor, collected from the stem cell graft. Receptor source: a human donor who donated a stem cell graft to a child with acute myeloid leukemia. CDR3s include the opening cysteine and the closing phenylalanine or tryptophan. D genes are given only for firm matches. Clone sizes are given selectively: once, few, many, or a class where the clone is expanded.

j_call clone_size v_call d_call cdr3_length cdr3_nt cdr3_aa
TRBJ2-1 many TRBV20-1 TRBD1 14 TGCAGTGCTTTGGACAGGCACTCCTACAATGAGCAGTTCTTC CSALDRHSYNEQFF
TRBJ2-7 - TRBV7-8 TRBD1 17 TGTGCCAGCAGCTCCCGACCTACCGGGACAGCCTTCTACGAGCAGTACTTC CASSSRPTGTAFYEQYF
TRBJ2-1 - TRBV27 TRBD2 16 TGTGCCAGCAGTCTCCGAGGAGCGGGGGGGTACAATGAGCAGTTCTTC CASSLRGAGGYNEQFF
TRBJ2-5 many TRBV20-1 - 14 TGCAGTGCTAGCGGGACATCATCGGGTGAGACCCAGTACTTC CSASGTSSGETQYF
TRBJ2-5 many TRBV29-1 - 15 TGCAGCGTTGAAGCCCTAGGGGGGACCGGGGAGACCCAGTACTTC CSVEALGGTGETQYF
TRBJ1-2 many TRBV20-1 TRBD1 18 TGCAGTGCTAGAGATCAGAGGGGACAGGGACCGAGAGTCTATGGCTACACCTTC CSARDQRGQGPRVYGYTF
TRBJ2-3 many TRBV6-1 TRBD2 16 TGTGCCAGCATGATATTAGCGGGGGGTAGCGCAGATACGCAGTATTTT CASMILAGGSADTQYF
TRBJ2-1 few TRBV6-2/TRBV6-3 TRBD2 18 TGTGCCAGCAGTTACTCCGGGACTAGCGGGGGGGTCTACAATGAGCAGTTCTTC CASSYSGTSGGVYNEQFF
TRBJ1-1 - TRBV25-1 - 12 TGTGCCAGCAGTGCTACTGGGGGAACAGCTTTCTTT CASSATGGTAFF
TRBJ2-1 many TRBV20-1 - 16 TGCAGTGCTAGAGATACGGGACCGAGCTCCTACAATGAGCAGTTCTTC CSARDTGPSSYNEQFF
TRBJ2-1 - TRBV12-3/TRBV12-4 TRBD1 13 TGTGCCAGCAGTCATAACGTCCGGGACAGTCCGTTCTTC CASSHNVRDSPFF
TRBJ2-7 - TRBV30 - 11 TGTGCCTGGACAGGTTCCTACGAGCAGTACTTC CAWTGSYEQYF
TRBJ2-7 - TRBV9 TRBD2 15 TGTGCCAGCAGCCCGCGACTAGCGGGGGGCTACGAGCAGTACTTC CASSPRLAGGYEQYF
TRBJ2-3 many TRBV7-2 - 16 TGTGCCAGCAGCTCCCCGTGGGGAGCTAGCACAGATACGCAGTATTTT CASSSPWGASTDTQYF
TRBJ2-3 - TRBV24-1 - 15 TGTGCCACCAGTGGACGGGGATCTGCCTCGGATACGCAGTATTTT CATSGRGSASDTQYF
TRBJ2-1 many TRBV12-3/TRBV12-4 TRBD1 16 TGTGCCAGCAGTTTGGGGACAGGGGGCGCGGGGAATGAGCAGTTCTTC CASSLGTGGAGNEQFF
TRBJ2-1 - TRBV7-9 - 15 TGTGCCAGCAGCTTCGTAGGGGTAATGGAAAATGAGCAGTTCTTC CASSFVGVMENEQFF
TRBJ1-1 - TRBV25-1 TRBD1 15 TGTGCCAGCAGGGGCTCCGGGACAGAGAACACTGAAGCTTTCTTT CASRGSGTENTEAFF
TRBJ1-4 - TRBV12-3/TRBV12-4 - 13 TGTGCCAGCAGTCCCCGACCGGGTGAAAAACTGTTTTTT CASSPRPGEKLFF
TRBJ1-2 - TRBV5-1 - 14 TGCGCCAGCAGCTTCGAAACAGGGTCCTATGGCTACACCTTC CASSFETGSYGYTF
TRBJ2-5 few TRBV28 TRBD2 17 TGTGCCAGCAGTATCCCCGGAACTAGCGGATCGAATAGGACCCAGTACTTC CASSIPGTSGSNRTQYF
TRBJ1-4 - TRBV7-2 - 15 TGTGCCAGCAGCTCGTGGACCGCAACTAATGAAAAACTGTTTTTT CASSSWTATNEKLFF
TRBJ2-4 many TRBV7-2 - 11 TGTGCCAGCTCTGATAGTAGGAGGCTGTACTTC CASSDSRRLYF
TRBJ2-4 many TRBV20-1 - 15 TGCAGTGCTAGTCCAGGCGCAGGGCTGGGAAACATTCAGTACTTC CSASPGAGLGNIQYF
TRBJ2-7 few TRBV7-8 - 16 TGTGCCAGCAGCGCAATAGCAGGTAGCCCGGGGGCCGAGCAGTACTTC CASSAIAGSPGAEQYF
TRBJ1-1 many TRBV12-3/TRBV12-4 - 12 TGTGCCAGCAGCCTGGTGTATACTGAAGCTTTCTTT CASSLVYTEAFF
TRBJ1-2 many TRBV20-1 - 15 TGCAGTGCTAGACTACTACCAGGGGTGGGCTATGGCTACACCTTC CSARLLPGVGYGYTF
TRBJ1-2 few TRBV12-3/TRBV12-4 TRBD1 13 TGTGCCAGCAGTCCTCAGGGGGCGTGGGGCTACACCTTC CASSPQGAWGYTF
TRBJ2-1 few TRBV27 - 15 TGTGCCAGCAGTTTAAGCATGTCGCGCTACAATGAGCAGTTCTTC CASSLSMSRYNEQFF
TRBJ1-5 few TRBV12-3/TRBV12-4 - 15 TGTGCCAGCAGTTTAGGACAGGCAAAGGCCAGGCCCCAGCATTTT CASSLGQAKARPQHF
TRBJ2-1 - TRBV27 - 14 TGTGCCAGCAGTTTAATCCCTGTGAGAAATGAGCAGTTCTTC CASSLIPVRNEQFF
TRBJ1-2 - TRBV27 - 15 TGTGCCAGCAGTTCTTCCGGCCAGGCGTCTTATGGCTACACCTTC CASSSSGQASYGYTF
TRBJ1-5 many TRBV20-1 - 13 TGCAGTGCCAGACGGGGCCCCAATCAGCCCCAGCATTTT CSARRGPNQPQHF
TRBJ1-4 - TRBV7-2 TRBD1 15 TGTGCCAGCAGCCCCAGGGGGCGCGCGGATGAAAAACTGTTTTTT CASSPRGRADEKLFF
TRBJ2-5 few TRBV9 - 14 TGTGCCAGCAGCCGTAGCGGACTCCAAGAGACCCAGTACTTC CASSRSGLQETQYF
TRBJ2-7 few TRBV6-2/TRBV6-3 - 14 TGTGCCAGCATCCGACAAGAGGGTGACTACGAGCAGTACTTC CASIRQEGDYEQYF
TRBJ2-1 - TRBV20-1 TRBD2 17 TGCAGTGCTAGAGATAGCGGGGGGACCTCCTCCTACAATGAGCAGTTCTTC CSARDSGGTSSYNEQFF
TRBJ1-2 many TRBV29-1 - 13 TGCAGCGCAAGCCGGGGCCCTGAAGATGGCTACACCTTC CSASRGPEDGYTF
TRBJ2-3 many TRBV7-3 TRBD2 16 TGTGCCAGCAGCTTAGCAGCGGGGAGACCGGGCGATACGCAGTATTTT CASSLAAGRPGDTQYF
TRBJ1-1 many TRBV5-1 TRBD1 14 TGCGCCAGCAGCCGGGACAGTTTGAACACTGAAGCTTTCTTT CASSRDSLNTEAFF
TRBJ1-4 - TRBV20-1 - 14 TGCAGTGCTAGAGTGGCTGCAACTAATGAAAAACTGTTTTTT CSARVAATNEKLFF
TRBJ2-6 few TRBV29-1 TRBD1 17 TGCAGCGTTGAAGACCGCGGGACAGGGCCCGGGGCCAACGTCCTGACTTTC CSVEDRGTGPGANVLTF
TRBJ1-1 many TRBV29-1 - 12 TGCAGCGTCAAACGAGGGGACACTGAAGCTTTCTTT CSVKRGDTEAFF
TRBJ2-5 many TRBV28 TRBD1 11 TGTGCCAGCAGTACGGGGACAGGGCCGTACTTC CASSTGTGPYF
TRBJ2-1 few TRBV5-1 TRBD2 17 TGCGCCAGCAGCGTCATACTAGCGGGGGGGCCGGGCAATGAGCAGTTCTTC CASSVILAGGPGNEQFF
TRBJ1-2 few TRBV20-1 - 12 TGCAGTGCTAGATCGGCGGGGGAGGGCTACACCTTC CSARSAGEGYTF
TRBJ2-7 few TRBV20-1 - 13 TGCAGCGTAATCCGGGACCGCTCCTACGAGCAGTACTTC CSVIRDRSYEQYF
TRBJ2-3 few TRBV11-2 TRBD2 19 TGTGCCAGCAGCTTAAAATTGGTGGGGGGGTTTCGGAGCACAGATACGCAGTATTTT CASSLKLVGGFRSTDTQYF
TRBJ1-2 many TRBV29-1 - 14 TGCAGCGTTGACGGCGGTGCAAGGGGGGATGGCTACACCTTC CSVDGGARGDGYTF
TRBJ2-7 - TRBV20-1 TRBD2 14 TGCAGTGGGGGACTAGCGGGGGGAGGATACGAGCAGTACTTC CSGGLAGGGYEQYF
TRBJ2-5 - TRBV20-1 TRBD1 17 TGCAGTGCTATTTCCTACAGGGGTATGGGGGACGAAGAGACCCAGTACTTC CSAISYRGMGDEETQYF
TRBJ2-1 - TRBV11-3 TRBD2 15 TGTGCCAGCAGCCTAGCGGGCGGGGTCTACAATGAGCAGTTCTTC CASSLAGGVYNEQFF
TRBJ2-5 - TRBV7-9 TRBD1 14 TGTGCCAGCAGCCCACGGGACAGGGCAGAGACCCAGTACTTC CASSPRDRAETQYF